This is a list of T cell receptor beta chains from one sample in a study of blood T cell repertoires in COVID-19. Produced via immunoSEQ multiplex PCR; TCRdb's table is partial and in-frame only. The sample carries about 150,000 clones, over 85% recorded once. Sequencing was carried out using peripheral blood. All receptors come from a human donor in a cohort sampled during active COVID-19. CDR3s include the opening cysteine and the closing phenylalanine or tryptophan. A D gene is named only where the DNA matches it firmly. Not every row has a clone size; where given, it reads once, few, many or a size class.

NA,TRBJ2-2,TRBV24-1,NA,TGTGCCACCAGTGATTTTATCGGGGAGCTGTTTTTT,CATSDFIGELFF
TRBD1,TRBJ2-7,TRBV7-2,NA,TGTGCCAGCAGCTTACCACCAGGGACAGGGGTGTACTTC,CASSLPPGTGVYF
TRBD1,TRBJ1-2,TRBV7-2,NA,TGTGCCAGCAGCTTGGGACAGGCGCGCTATGGCTACACCTTC,CASSLGQARYGYTF
NA,TRBJ1-2,TRBV4-2,NA,TGTGCCAGCAGCCAAGGGGGCAGGGCTTCGGGCTACACCTTC,CASSQGGRASGYTF
TRBD1,TRBJ2-5,TRBV15,NA,TGTGCCACCAGCATAGACAGGGAAGAGACCCAGTACTTC,CATSIDREETQYF
NA,TRBJ1-1,TRBV9,NA,TGTGCCAGCAGCGTCCACAGGGACACTGAAGCTTTCTTT,CASSVHRDTEAFF
TRBD2,TRBJ2-1,TRBV7-8,once,TGTGCCAGCAGCTCCGGACTAGCGGGGGGTCCGATATACAATGAGCAGTTCTTC,CASSSGLAGGPIYNEQFF
NA,TRBJ1-3,TRBV5-6,NA,TGTGCCAGCAGCTTGGCCAGTGGAAACACCATATATTTT,CASSLASGNTIYF
NA,TRBJ1-1,TRBV7-9,NA,TGTGCCAGCGGAAGGGGGGGTGAGAGCACTGAAGCTTTCTTT,CASGRGGESTEAFF
TRBD1,TRBJ1-1,TRBV25-1,NA,TGTGCCAGCAGTGTCAACAGGGGATGGAACACTGAAGCTTTCTTT,CASSVNRGWNTEAFF
NA,TRBJ1-1,TRBV3-1/TRBV3-2,NA,TGTGCCAGCAGCCAAGAATGGGACACTATGAACACTGAAGCTTTCTTT,CASSQEWDTMNTEAFF
NA,TRBJ2-3,TRBV10-3,NA,TGTGCCATCAGTGGACAGGACAAACTAAATACGCAGTATTTT,CAISGQDKLNTQYF
NA,TRBJ1-1,TRBV30,NA,TGTGCCTGGGAGCCCTGGGACACCTTGAACACTGAAGCTTTCTTT,CAWEPWDTLNTEAFF
NA,TRBJ2-2,TRBV6-6,NA,TGTGCCAGCAGGGACGAAGGACAAAACACCGGGGAGCTGTTTTTT,CASRDEGQNTGELFF